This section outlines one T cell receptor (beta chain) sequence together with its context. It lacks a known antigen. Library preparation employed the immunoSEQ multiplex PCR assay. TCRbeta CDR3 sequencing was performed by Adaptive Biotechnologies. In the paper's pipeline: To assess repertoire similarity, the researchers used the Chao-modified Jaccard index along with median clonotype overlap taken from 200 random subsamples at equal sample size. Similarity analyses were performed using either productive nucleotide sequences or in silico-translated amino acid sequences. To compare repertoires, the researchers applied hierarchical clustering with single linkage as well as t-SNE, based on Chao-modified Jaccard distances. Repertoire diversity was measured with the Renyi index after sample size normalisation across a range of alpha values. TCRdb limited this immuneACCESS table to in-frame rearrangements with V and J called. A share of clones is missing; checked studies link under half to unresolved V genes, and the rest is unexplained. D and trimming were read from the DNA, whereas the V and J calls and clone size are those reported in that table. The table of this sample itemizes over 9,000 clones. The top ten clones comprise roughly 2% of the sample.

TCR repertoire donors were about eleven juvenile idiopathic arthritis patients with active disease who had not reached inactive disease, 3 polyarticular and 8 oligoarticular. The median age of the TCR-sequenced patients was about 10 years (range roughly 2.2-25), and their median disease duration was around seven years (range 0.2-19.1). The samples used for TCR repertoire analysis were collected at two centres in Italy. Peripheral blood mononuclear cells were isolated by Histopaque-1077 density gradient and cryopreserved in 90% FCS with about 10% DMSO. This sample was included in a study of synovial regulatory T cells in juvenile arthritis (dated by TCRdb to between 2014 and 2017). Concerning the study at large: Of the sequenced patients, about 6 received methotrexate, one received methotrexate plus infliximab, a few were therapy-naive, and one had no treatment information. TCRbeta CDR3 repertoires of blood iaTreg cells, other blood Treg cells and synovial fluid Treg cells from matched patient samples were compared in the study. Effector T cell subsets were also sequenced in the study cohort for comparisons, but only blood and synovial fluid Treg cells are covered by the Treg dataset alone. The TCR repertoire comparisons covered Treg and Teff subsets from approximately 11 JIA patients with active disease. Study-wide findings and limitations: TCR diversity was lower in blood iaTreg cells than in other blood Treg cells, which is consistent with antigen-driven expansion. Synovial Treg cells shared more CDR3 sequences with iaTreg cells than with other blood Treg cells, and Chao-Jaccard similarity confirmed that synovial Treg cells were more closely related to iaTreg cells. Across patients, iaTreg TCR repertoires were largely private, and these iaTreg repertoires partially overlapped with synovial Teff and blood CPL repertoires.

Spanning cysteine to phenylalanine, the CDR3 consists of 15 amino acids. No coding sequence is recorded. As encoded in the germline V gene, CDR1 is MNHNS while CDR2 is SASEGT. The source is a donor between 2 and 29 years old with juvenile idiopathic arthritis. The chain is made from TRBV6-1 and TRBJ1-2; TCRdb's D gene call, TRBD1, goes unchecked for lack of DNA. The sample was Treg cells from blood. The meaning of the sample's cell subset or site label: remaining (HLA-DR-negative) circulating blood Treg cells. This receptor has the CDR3 CASSATGAKIYGYTF.